The next 15 T cell receptor beta chains were all read from a single sample in a study of blood T cell repertoires in COVID-19 (dated by TCRdb to the early 2020s). The library relied on the immunoSEQ multiplex PCR assay. In TCRdb, the immuneACCESS table is reduced to in-frame sequences with V and J assigned. These tables do not hold every clone; where another copy was compared, an unresolved V gene accounts for under half, and the others remain unexplained. The sample data list approximately 180,000 clones, and 65% to 85% of these were observed just once. The ten largest clones take up around 7% of the sample. Sequenced: peripheral blood. The receptors shown here come from a woman aged 40 to 49 with COVID-19, enrolled during active disease.

The chain couples TRBV18 to TRBJ1-4; D is possibly TRBD1 (6 bases). Trimming removed 3 bases from V and 1 base from J, with 6 bases in between. Germline-derived CDR1 and CDR2 are KGHSH and LQKENI. The CDR3 is 14 residues long. CDR3 in amino acids: CASSPDRTNEKLFF. DNA for the CDR3: TGTGCCAGCTCACCGGACAGAACTAATGAAAAACTGTTTTTT. Filled out from reference TRBV18 and TRBJ1-4, the complete variable domain reads NAGVMQNPRHLVRRRGQEARLRCSPMKGHSHVYWYRQLPEEGLKFMVYLQKENIIDESGMPKERFSAEFPKEGPSILRIQQVVRGDSAAYFCASSPDRTNEKLFFGSGTQLSVL.

This chain connects TRBV15 to TRBJ1-6; no definite D call. V was shortened by 4 bases and J by 7 bases, with 14 bases between the two germline ends. Germline lookup yields CDR1 LNHNV and CDR2 YYDKDF (reference sequence). The CDR3 contains 15 residues. Written as DNA, the CDR3 is TGTGCCACCAGCACCGAGGACTTATGGAATTCACCCCTCCACTTT. It translates to CATSTEDLWNSPLHF.

This clone was observed once. This sequence joins TRBV19 and TRBJ1-2; a weak D match, TRBD1 (6 bases). V lost 6 bases and J 4 bases, leaving 12 bases between the germline ends. CDR1 is LNHDA and CDR2 is SQIVND in the germline V gene (reference sequence). CDR3 length: 13 amino acids. CDR3 protein: CASSPDSLYGYTF. CDR3 bases: TGTGCCAGTAGCCCGGACAGCCTCTATGGCTACACCTTC.

In its sample, this clone was seen once. The chain employs TRBV28 and TRBJ1-6; D is uncertain. Per germline, CDR1 MDHEN and CDR2 SYDVKM. The CDR3 covers 11 residues. V gave up 6 bases and J gave up 9 bases, with 6 bases separating them. In DNA, the CDR3 is TGTGCCAGCAGCTTTTCTTCACCCCTCCACTTT. This codes for CASSFSSPLHF.

The chain is built from TRBV5-5 and TRBJ1-1; 7 nucleotides match TRBD1. The CDR3 has 15 residues. Germline CDR1 is SGHKS and CDR2 is YYEKEE (reference sequence). J was trimmed by 1 base and V by 4 bases; bases with no gene match: 7. CDR3 sequence reads: CASSPRDRRNTEAFF. The CDR3 region has the DNA TGTGCCAGCAGCCCGAGGGACAGAAGGAACACTGAAGCTTTCTTT.

The V and J genes are TRBV6-6 and TRBJ2-1; D may be TRBD2 (5 bases). CDR3 length: 15 amino acids. Trimming cost V 5 bases and J 0 bases, with 11 bases left between them. Germline assignment: CDR1 MNHNY and CDR2 SVGAGI (reference sequence). For the CDR3, the DNA is TGTGCCAGCAGTAAGGCGGGTTCCTCCTACAATGAGCAGTTCTTC. Amino acids: CASSKAGSSYNEQFF.

This chain uses TRBV5-6 with TRBJ1-2; TRBD1 matches at 7 bases. Germline CDR1 and CDR2: SGHDT and YYEEEE. CDR3 size: 13 residues. The ends lost 4 bases at V and 14 bases at J; junction bases unmatched: 14. CDR3 region: CASSPQGPARWTF. The CDR3 bases are TGTGCCAGCAGCCCACAGGGGCCCGCCCGCTGGACCTTC.

This clone has just one count. The gene calls are TRBV4-2 and TRBJ2-5; D is possibly TRBD2 (5 bases). Germline V CDR1 and CDR2: LGHNA, YNFKEQ. V lost 1 base, J lost 5 bases, and 14 bases lay in between. This CDR3 is 15 amino acids long. The CDR3 sequence: CASSQAELGGETQYF. CDR3 sequence (DNA): TGTGCCAGCAGCCAAGCGGAGTTAGGCGGGGAGACCCAGTACTTC.

The rearrangement links TRBV7-8 to TRBJ2-3; 8 bases map to TRBD2. The CDR3 spans 17 residues. J lost 6 bases, V lost 5 bases, and 16 bases had no gene match. The germline V gene has CDR1 SGHVS and CDR2 FQNEAQ. CDR3 bases: TGTGCCAGCAGCCCTGGGGCTAGCGGGTCCCTTTGGGATACGCAGTATTTT. Amino acid sequence: CASSPGASGSLWDTQYF.

The chain couples TRBV7-3 to TRBJ2-7; a possible D gene is TRBD2 (5 bases). The CDR3 has 13 amino acids. Between the trimmed V and J ends, which lost 2 bases and 6 bases, there was a span of 11 bases. CDR1 and CDR2 from the germline V gene are SGHTA and FQGTGA. CDR3 in DNA: TGTGCCAGCAGCTTACGTGGCGAGGGCGAGCAGTACTTC. Protein product: CASSLRGEGEQYF.

V is TRBV5-3 and J is TRBJ2-2; the match to TRBD2 covers 7 bases. TRBV5-3 is flagged as an ORF with uncertain function. This CDR3 has 21 amino acids. The junction had 21 bases not matched to a gene; V was cut back by 4 bases and J by 0 bases. The CDR3 reads CARSHVRGEDSDPPNTGELFF. The DNA of the CDR3 is TGTGCCAGAAGCCACGTCCGGGGGGAAGACAGCGACCCCCCGAACACCGGGGAGCTGTTTTTT.

The CDR3 loop reads CASRLQGAREKLFF. The CDR3 DNA reads as TGTGCCAGCAGGCTACAGGGGGCGCGGGAAAAACTGTTTTTT. V gene TRBV27 combines with J gene TRBJ1-4; the match to TRBD1 covers 9 bases. This CDR3 is 14 amino acids long. V shed 6 bases and J 8 bases; nucleotides not matched to a gene: 7. The germline V gene has CDR1 MNHEY and CDR2 SMNVEV (reference sequence).

This chain joins TRBV2 and TRBJ2-5, with 8 bases identical to TRBD1. Germline CDR1 and CDR2: SNHLY and FYNNEI. The CDR3 loop spans 13 amino acids. The ends lost 4 bases at V and 4 bases at J; junction bases unmatched: 2. The CDR3 region is CASSGQGLETQYF. The CDR3 DNA reads as TGTGCCAGCAGTGGACAGGGGTTAGAGACCCAGTACTTC.

The chain carries TRBV28 and TRBJ1-3; D is perhaps TRBD1 (6 bases). This CDR3 has 14 amino acids. V lost 8 bases and J 4 bases, leaving 15 bases between the germline ends. Germline assignment: CDR1 MDHEN and CDR2 SYDVKM. Here the CDR3 DNA reads TGTGCCAGCGAAGAAGAGGGGGTCGGAAACACCATATATTTT. Translating it yields CASEEEGVGNTIYF. Drawing the rest from reference TRBV28 and TRBJ1-3, the complete variable domain is DVKVTQSSRYLVKRTGEKVFLECVQDMDHENMFWYRQDPGLGLRLIYFSYDVKMKEKGDIPEGYSVSREKKERFSLILESASTNQTSMYLCASEEEGVGNTIYFGEGSWLTVV.

The chain employs TRBV19 and TRBJ2-5; 10 bases map to TRBD1. With 8 bases clipped from V and 5 bases from J, the junction kept 5 bases outside the gene matches. The length of the CDR3 is 13 residues. Germline V gene lookup returns CDR1 LNHDA and CDR2 SQIVND (reference sequence). The CDR3 DNA follows: TGTGCCAGTGGACAGGGGGACGGGGAGACCCAGTACTTC. Translation: CASGQGDGETQYF.